This record looks at one T cell receptor (beta chain) sequence and its context. This clonotype has a count of ten or more. It lacks a known antigen. Base qualities were left out, and no much larger clone turns up one base away. The sample belongs to a study of T cells in Graves' hyperthyroidism and ophthalmopathy (dated by TCRdb to the late 2010s). Background for the entire study: Peripheral blood samples were taken at initial diagnosis, before any treatment was given. According to the paper, TCR Vbeta CDR3 sequencing was carried out on 135 peripheral blood samples, which came from under 50 ophthalmopathy, around 75 hyperthyroidism and approximately 17 progressor patients. The roughly 94 discovery patients were randomly split 7:3 into training and test sets. Prospective prediction of ophthalmopathy was tested in an independent validation cohort of approximately 19 hyperthyroidism patients and 15 to 17 patients who later progressed to ophthalmopathy. The study also compared thyroid tissue and blood T-cell repertoires from a handful of Graves' hyperthyroidism patients. Following sampling, methimazole starting at 30 mg daily was given to hyperthyroidism patients, and high-dose intravenous methylprednisolone was given to ophthalmopathy patients. A discovery cohort of roughly 96 patients, 43 with Graves' ophthalmopathy and approximately 57 with stable Graves' hyperthyroidism, was used to find distinguishing TCR V-J signatures.

Stable Graves' hyperthyroidism was defined as no progression to ophthalmopathy during 18 months of follow-up. Hyperthyroidism patients were newly diagnosed, had a disease duration of under 2 months, and were aged 18 to 65 years. Patients with uncontrolled infections, other autoimmune diseases, pregnancy or lactation were excluded. Clinical symptoms, serum thyroxine and TRAb, thyroid ultrasound, and orbital computed tomography formed the basis for the diagnoses. PBMCs were isolated from about 10 ml of fresh peripheral blood by Ficoll-Paque density gradient centrifugation. Total RNA was extracted using Trizol reagent, and RNA quality was assessed on an Agilent 2100 Bioanalyzer. From the cysteine up to the phenylalanine, the CDR3 has a length of 14 residues. CDR3 DNA only is kept here, 42 bases in frame from base 1. V lost 3 bases and J lost 2 bases, and the count of bases not matched to a germline gene is 3. CDR1 and CDR2 were assigned from the germline V gene as KGHSH and LQKENI.

The TCR beta CDR3 regions were amplified from the RNA transcripts. The first round of RT-PCR for the TCR CDR3 was performed with the HTBI primer set and the Qiagen OneStep RT-PCR kit. A second multiplex PCR round built the libraries, followed by size selection and purification. Sequencing of the libraries was done on an Illumina HiSeq2000 using paired-end 100 bp reads. Processing in the source paper ran as follows. Raw data were processed with SOAPnuke, discarding reads with adapters, uncalled bases, mean Phred below 15, or no exact constant-primer or identifier match. COPE v1.2.5 was used to merge the high-quality paired reads, and each unique nucleotide sequence was defined as a clonotype. MiTCR v1.1 was used to align the clonotypes against IMGT TRBV, TRBD and TRBJ reference segments. The analysis was restricted to V-J combinations with a frequency above 0.0001, which together covered 99.2% of the repertoires. The TCS score was defined as the ratio of F50 (clonal expansion) to E x V (chaos), calculated using BLOSUM62-based TCRdist between CDR3 peptides within each V-J. Welch's t-statistics and random forest reduced just over 500 V-J features to some 14, which were used in a naive Bayes classifier (R e1071). TCRdb reprocessing: public reads trimmed at Q25 with fastp, clones called with MiXCR, in-frame beta chains kept. CDR3 protein duplicates are merged, each entry listing the most common genes and DNA. The V and J calls and clone size are TCRdb's, not the authors'. Present in this sample are approximately 590,000 distinct CDR3 sequences, 15% to 19% of which were seen just once. Around 7.3% of the sample goes to the ten largest clones.

Broader findings and caveats from the paper: In validation, the model predicted progression to ophthalmopathy with approximately 69% sensitivity and 72.22% specificity, a median of about 6.7 months before onset. In cross-validation, a model built on a 13 V-J signature told ophthalmopathy apart from stable hyperthyroidism with approximately 90% sensitivity and roughly 83% specificity, and in testing the same model reached 80%/75%. No statistical method was used to set the sample size in advance, and investigators knew the group allocation. Most expanded thyroid clonotypes (frequency above 0.001) were also found in blood, which suggests that blood repertoires may mirror thyroid immune responses.

The sequence came from a woman in her 30s with Graves' hyperthyroidism. The sequencing sample was made of blood. The chain is encoded by TRBV18 joined to TRBJ2-5; TRBD2 lines up with 7 middle nucleotides. The base sequence is TGTGCCAGCTCACCGCCAGCGGGACAAGAGACCCAGTACTTC. Its product reads: CASSPPAGQETQYF.